A single sample gave rise to the 7 T cell receptor beta chains below, sequenced in a study of long-term antiretroviral therapy in people with HIV. The libraries were made with immunoSEQ v3.0 at survey level. Profiled with immunoSEQ multiplex PCR; TCRdb holds only in-frame clones, not every one. The data show just under 35,000 clones, with 85% seen just once and 4.5% to 5% held by the top ten. The sequenced sample was unsorted PBMCs, obtained approximately 2.7 years before starting antiretroviral therapy. The receptors were sampled from a woman in her twenties or thirties with HIV.

This clone was counted a few times. The gene calls are TRBV7-2 and TRBJ1-6; tentative D call: TRBD1 (5 bases). Germline-derived CDR1 and CDR2 are SGHTA and FQGNSA. This CDR3 is built from 16 residues. V was clipped by 1 base and J by 6 bases, with 13 bases between them. The CDR3 DNA sequence: TGTGCCAGCAGCTTAGAGGGCGACAGATTTAATTCACCCCTCCACTTT. It is translated as CASSLEGDRFNSPLHF. Supplemented by reference TRBV7-2 and TRBJ1-6, the full variable domain reads GAGVSQSPSNKVTEKGKDVELRCDPISGHTALYWYRQSLGQGLEFLIYFQGNSAPDKSGLPSDRFSAERTGGSVSTLTIQRTQQEDSAVYLCASSLEGDRFNSPLHFGNGTRLTVT.

The chain joins TRBV6-5 to TRBJ2-7; either TRBD1 or TRBD2 may fit D (7 bases each). The CDR3 totals 15 residues. CDR1 MNHEY and CDR2 SVGAGI come from the germline V gene. V was shortened by 2 bases and J by 2 bases, with 13 bases between the two germline ends. The CDR3 is CASSYGAGGAYEQYF. As DNA, the CDR3 is TGTGCCAGCAGTTACGGTGCAGGGGGGGCCTACGAGCAGTACTTC.

This clone was observed a single time. The chain is built from TRBV6-5 and TRBJ2-1; 7 bases fit TRBD1. Germline CDR1 is MNHEY and CDR2 is SVGAGI. J gave up 12 bases and V 5 bases, and 16 bases lay outside the gene matches. The CDR3 totals 15 residues. CDR3 sequence reads: CASSVPGTANMRQFF. DNA of the CDR3: TGTGCCAGCAGTGTACCCGGGACAGCCAACATGCGGCAGTTCTTC.

Only one count was recorded for this clone. The J gene is TRBJ2-3, the V gene TRBV6-1; TRBD1 matches at 8 bases. The CDR3 has 15 amino acids. Germline CDR1 MNHNS, CDR2 SASEGT. The trim removed 5 bases at V and 1 base at J, leaving 5 bases unmatched. The CDR3 loop is CASSTPGQGTDTQYF. The CDR3 coding sequence is TGTGCCAGCAGTACCCCGGGACAGGGCACAGATACGCAGTATTTT.

The V call is TRBV11-2, the J call TRBJ1-6, with 7 nucleotides matching TRBD1. The length of the CDR3 is 14 residues. Germline CDR1 is SGHAT and CDR2 is FQNNGV. After removal of 3 bases from V and 7 bases from J, the junction contained 3 bases not matched to a gene. CDR3 sequence reads: CASSLGQTNSPLHF. The DNA for the CDR3 is TGTGCCAGCAGCTTGGGACAGACAAATTCACCCCTCCACTTT.

This rearrangement joins TRBV7-2 to TRBJ2-1, with D tentatively TRBD2 (5 bases). The CDR3 is 14 residues long. V was pared by 5 bases and J by 4 bases, with 12 bases between. The germline V gene has CDR1 SGHTA and CDR2 FQGNSA. The CDR3 nucleotides are TGTGCCAGCAGCCCGGACCCGGGATACAATGAGCAGTTCTTC. Translating gives CASSPDPGYNEQFF.

This rearrangement joins TRBV28 to TRBJ1-1; D ambiguous. Germline loops: CDR1 MDHEN, CDR2 SYDVKM. The CDR3 is made up of 18 amino acids. Trimming cost V 2 bases and J 1 base, with 20 bases left between them. The CDR3 spells CASSLLTLKLVGNTEAFF. DNA of the CDR3: TGTGCCAGCAGTTTACTAACGTTGAAGTTAGTAGGGAACACTGAAGCTTTCTTT.